These 13 T cell receptor beta chains came from one sample sequenced in a study of T cell changes during pregnancy in multiple sclerosis. The data were produced by immunoSEQ multiplex PCR, yet TCRdb's version contains in-frame clones alone and is incomplete. Altogether fewer than 55,000 clones are present, 90% being singletons, with the ten largest covering roughly 4.5%. The sample consisted of peripheral blood, taken in the second trimester of pregnancy. The receptors shown here come from a female donor in good health, enrolled as a control in a pregnancy study.

CDR3 sequence: CAWRGDRVGAEAFF. The DNA for the CDR3 is TGTGCCTGGAGGGGGGACAGGGTGGGAGCTGAAGCTTTCTTT. This chain joins TRBV30 and TRBJ1-1; 9 bases fit TRBD1. Germline V lookup: CDR1 GTSNPN, CDR2 SVGIG (reference sequence). The CDR3 runs to 14 residues. The V and J ends lost 3 bases and 6 bases, in that order; junction bases with no gene match: 8.

The chain has TRBV5-6 and TRBJ2-1, with D possibly being TRBD1 (6 bases). Germline V gene lookup returns CDR1 SGHDT and CDR2 YYEEEE. With 0 bases removed from V and 12 bases from J, the gap between germline ends came to 10 bases. The length of the CDR3 is 12 residues. The CDR3 sequence is CASSLVQGRQFF. CDR3 coding DNA: TGTGCCAGCAGCTTGGTGCAGGGGAGGCAGTTCTTC.

The chain recombines TRBV29-1 with TRBJ2-5; tentatively, D is TRBD2 (5 bases). V was pared by 3 bases and J by 0 bases, with 11 bases between. The CDR3 extends over 14 amino acids. Germline loops: CDR1 SQVTM, CDR2 ANQGSEA. For the CDR3, the DNA is TGCAGCGTTGACGGGGTCAGAAACCAAGAGACCCAGTACTTC. Encoded protein: CSVDGVRNQETQYF.

The chain couples TRBV19 to TRBJ1-4, with 7 bases matching TRBD1. Trimming removed 3 bases from V and 6 bases from J; junction bases left unmatched: 7. The CDR3 runs to 15 residues. Germline loops: CDR1 LNHDA, CDR2 SQIVND (reference sequence). This chain's CDR3 is CASSIPAGQYEKLFF. The DNA for the CDR3 is TGTGCCAGTAGTATCCCCGCGGGACAGTATGAAAAACTGTTTTTT.

This chain joins TRBV28 and TRBJ1-1; D gene uncertain. The CDR3 covers 11 residues. Germline assignment: CDR1 MDHEN and CDR2 SYDVKM. The V end was cut by 5 bases, the J end by 8 bases, with 9 bases between. CDR3: CASSPPREAFF. The CDR3 DNA is TGTGCCAGCAGTCCCCCCCGGGAAGCTTTCTTT.

The chain employs TRBV9 and TRBJ2-1, with 7 bases aligning to TRBD2. CDR1 and CDR2 (germline): SGDLS, YYNGEE. The CDR3 has 13 amino acids. The junction had 10 bases not matched to a gene; V was cut back by 8 bases and J by 8 bases. CDR3 residues: CARSERDTYEQFF. In DNA, the CDR3 is TGTGCCAGGTCGGAGCGGGATACTTATGAGCAGTTCTTC.

V is TRBV5-6 and J is TRBJ2-7, with 10 bases identical to TRBD1. The CDR3 runs 13 residues. Losses at the gene ends were 3 bases for V and 5 bases for J; bases not matched to a gene: 2. CDR1 is SGHDT, CDR2 YYEEEE, per germline. The CDR3 spells CASSWDRGDEQYF. The CDR3 nucleotides are TGTGCCAGCAGCTGGGACAGGGGTGACGAGCAGTACTTC.

V is TRBV18 and J is TRBJ1-2; 9 bases align to TRBD1. The junction had 4 bases not matched to a gene; V was cut back by 10 bases and J by 4 bases. The CDR3 covers 12 residues. Germline CDR1 reads KGHSH; CDR2 reads LQKENI. CDR3: CATGQGSYGYTF. The CDR3 DNA is TGTGCCACCGGACAGGGGTCCTATGGCTACACCTTC. Together with reference TRBV18 and TRBJ1-2, the CDR3 gives the full variable domain: NAGVMQNPRHLVRRRGQEARLRCSPMKGHSHVYWYRQLPEEGLKFMVYLQKENIIDESGMPKERFSAEFPKEGPSILRIQQVVRGDSAAYFCATGQGSYGYTFGSGTRLTVV.

The chain recombines TRBV6-1 with TRBJ2-1; D not resolved. This CDR3 region has 11 residues. V was trimmed by 7 bases and J by 4 bases, leaving 5 bases between them. The V gene's germline CDR1 is MNHNS and CDR2 SASEGT. The CDR3 sequence is CASMRYNEQFF. CDR3 nucleotide sequence: TGTGCCAGCATGAGGTACAATGAGCAGTTCTTC.

The V and J genes are TRBV28 and TRBJ2-7, with D uncertain. Trimming stripped 4 bases from V and 0 bases from J, with 10 bases between. Germline assignment: CDR1 MDHEN and CDR2 SYDVKM. The CDR3 has 14 amino acids. The CDR3 coding sequence is TGTGCCAGCAGTTCGATTGACACCTCCTACGAGCAGTACTTC. This codes for CASSSIDTSYEQYF.

The chain employs TRBV30 and TRBJ1-1; a possible D gene is TRBD1 (5 bases). This CDR3 is 15 amino acids long. Trimming cost V 5 bases and J 10 bases, with 26 bases left between them. CDR1 and CDR2 from the germline V gene are GTSNPN and SVGIG (reference sequence). DNA of the CDR3: TGTGCCTGGGCCCCATCTTGGCAGGGAGGACGGCGAGCTTTCTTT. It is translated as CAWAPSWQGGRRAFF.

The chain has TRBV5-6 and TRBJ2-7; 9 nucleotides match TRBD2. Germline V gene data show CDR1 as SGHDT and CDR2 as YYEEEE. Unmatched junction bases numbered 7, after V lost 0 bases and J lost 3 bases. The CDR3 length is 16 residues. CDR3 residues: CASSLVNSGSDYEQYF. The DNA for the CDR3 is TGTGCCAGCAGCTTGGTAAATAGCGGGAGTGACTACGAGCAGTACTTC.

The chain joins TRBV4-3 to TRBJ2-7; D gene uncertain. V was clipped by 1 base and J by 2 bases, with 12 bases between them. CDR3 length: 15 amino acids. From germline, CDR1 is LGHNA and CDR2 YSLEER. CDR3 nucleotides: TGCGCCAGCAGCCAAGGTCTGGCACCGACCTACGAGCAGTACTTC. Translation gives CASSQGLAPTYEQYF.